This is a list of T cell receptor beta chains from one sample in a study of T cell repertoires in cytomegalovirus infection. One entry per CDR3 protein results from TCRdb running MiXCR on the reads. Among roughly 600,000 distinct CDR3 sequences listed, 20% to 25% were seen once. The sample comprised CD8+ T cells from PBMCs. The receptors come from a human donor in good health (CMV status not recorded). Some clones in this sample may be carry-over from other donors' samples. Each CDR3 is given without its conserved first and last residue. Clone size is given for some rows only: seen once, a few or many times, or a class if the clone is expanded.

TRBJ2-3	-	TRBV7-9	ASSSLSGSTDTQY
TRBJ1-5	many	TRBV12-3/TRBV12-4	ASSLDRVRQPQH
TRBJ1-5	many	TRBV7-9	ASSMTGAPNQPQH
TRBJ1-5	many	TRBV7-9	ASSLSGHNQPQH
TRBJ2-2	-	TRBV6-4	ASNDSGTSGYTGELF
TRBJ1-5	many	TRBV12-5	ASGFSAGTTHNQPQH
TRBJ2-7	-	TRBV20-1	SAIAPGSYEQY
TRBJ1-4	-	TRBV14	ASSQSQVPNEKLF
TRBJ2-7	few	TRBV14	ASSQDDGVAYEQY
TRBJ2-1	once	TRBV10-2	ASSESDNEQF
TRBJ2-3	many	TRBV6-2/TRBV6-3	ASVTGQNTDTQY
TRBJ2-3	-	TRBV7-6	ASSLDRVSDTQY
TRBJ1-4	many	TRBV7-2	ASSLRVGEKLF
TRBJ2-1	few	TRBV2	ASSEAGWDQTYNEQF
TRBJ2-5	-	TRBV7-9	ASSLGSPTETQY
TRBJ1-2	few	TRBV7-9	ASSLQPGEIYGYT
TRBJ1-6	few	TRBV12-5	ASGPTDDYSPLH
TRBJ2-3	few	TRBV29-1	SVEGPTGDDTQY
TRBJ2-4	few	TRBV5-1	ASTQGMGGKNIQY
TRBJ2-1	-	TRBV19	ASRYGSSYNEQF
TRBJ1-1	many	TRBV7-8	ASSFGAGGQTEAF
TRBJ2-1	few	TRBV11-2	ASNPQGSPPYNEQF